Given below is one T cell receptor beta chain in context. The clone's antigen remains unknown. Per-base quality was not reported, and no clone a single base away is much larger than it. Library method: 5' RACE. The listed sequencing device is Illumina HiSeq 2000. Template switching introduced a universal primer binding site; the final cDNA contained a unique molecular identifier, enabling accurate counting of TCR cDNA molecules. First-strand cDNA for TCR alpha and beta chains was synthesized from specific primers in the conserved constant-segment region. Each cDNA library was double barcoded, with a SMART-Mk sample barcode plus Illumina barcodes, to control for contamination. TruSeq adapter sequences and Illumina sample barcodes were added in two successive PCR steps. Sequencing of the TCR alpha and beta cDNA libraries was done on the Illumina HiSeq platform using custom primers. In the source study's methods: Unique molecular identifiers were extracted from raw reads with MiGEC, and CDR3 positions were determined with MiXCR. Recombination models were inferred per individual with the repgenHMM and IGoR tools using an EM algorithm. Shared clonotypes were analyzed with the tcR package in R, and sharing was normalized by the product of cloneset sizes. Out-of-frame nonproductive sequences were analyzed to study raw recombination free of thymic and clonal selection effects. Through fastp at Q25 and MiXCR, TCRdb rebuilt clones from the public reads, retaining in-frame beta chains. CDR3 protein duplicates are merged, each entry listing the most common genes and DNA. The V and J calls and clone size come from TCRdb's table, not from the authors' own analysis. Here the sample has around 530,000 distinct CDR3 sequences; about 16% occur a single time. The top ten clones comprise nearly 0.45% of the sample.

These data are taken from a study of identical twins (dated by TCRdb to 2016 to 2018). Regarding the complete study: TCR alpha and beta repertoires from monozygotic twins, unrelated adults of various ages and cord blood were deep-sequenced to test whether fetal clonotypes persist. To rule out contamination, replicate twin experiments were performed at different times with different library preparation protocols. Summary of the overall study and its limitations: In beta out-of-frame sequences, excess twin sharing was weaker, because having fewer shared sequences lowered the signal-to-noise ratio. Out-of-frame TCR alpha sequences shared between twins showed an excess of low generation-probability sequences compared with coincidental sharing between unrelated individuals. Zero-insertion analyses could be partly confounded by invariant T cells such as MAIT and iNKT, though diverse VJ usage argued against such confounding for most clonotypes. Because the same donors could not be followed over many years, the conclusions relied on cross-sectional statistical analysis. Out-of-frame TCR alpha sharing in monozygotic twins was systematically underestimated by recombination models, whereas sharing between unrelated individuals was in agreement with the recombination models. Fewer insertions were carried by abundant cord blood beta clonotypes, a similar but weaker trend appeared in young adult naive repertoires, and no such trend appeared in memory repertoires.

Only healthy Caucasian donors were included. The twin cohort consisted of three pairs of female monozygotic twins, all aged roughly 18 to 29 years. CD4+ and CD8+ T cell populations were isolated with positive isolation kits from Invitrogen. Trimming costs V 2 bases and J 5 bases, and their ends lie 10 bases apart. CDR1 and CDR2 were assigned from the germline V gene (reference sequence) as MNHEY and SMNVEV. The CDR3, cysteine through phenylalanine, is 14 amino acids long. Of the read, only the CDR3 DNA is kept; its 42 bases are in frame from base 1. This sample also belongs to another study, concerning yellow fever vaccine responses in identical twins. In that second paper, the authors write: The authors reported that the T cell response to vaccination in identical twins appeared partly convergent and partly personalized. In identical twins, the study followed T cell clones that responded to the vaccine with precision.

The source material was CD4+ T cells sorted from blood. The rearranged chain carries TRBV27 and TRBJ1-5, with the D gene call left open. The sequence came from a woman aged 18-30 years in good health. Here is the DNA: TGTGCCAGCAGTTTAGGTGGGTCCCATCAGCCCCAGCATTTT. The resulting protein is CASSLGGSHQPQHF.